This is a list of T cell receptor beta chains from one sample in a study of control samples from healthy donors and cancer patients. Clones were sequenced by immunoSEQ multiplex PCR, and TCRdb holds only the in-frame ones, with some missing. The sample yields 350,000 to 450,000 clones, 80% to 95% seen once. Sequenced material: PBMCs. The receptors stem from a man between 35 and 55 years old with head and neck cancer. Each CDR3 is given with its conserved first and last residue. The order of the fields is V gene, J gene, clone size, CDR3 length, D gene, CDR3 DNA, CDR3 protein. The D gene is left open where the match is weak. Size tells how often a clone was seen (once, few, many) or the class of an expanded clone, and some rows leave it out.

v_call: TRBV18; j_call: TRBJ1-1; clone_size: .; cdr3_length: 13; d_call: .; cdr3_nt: TGTGCCAGCTCACCACAGGGTGCCACTGAAGCTTTCTTT; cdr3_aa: CASSPQGATEAFF
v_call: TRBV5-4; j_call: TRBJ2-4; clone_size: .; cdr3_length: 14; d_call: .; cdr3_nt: TGTGCCAGCAGCTCTACGGGGAGTAAAAACATTCAGTACTTC; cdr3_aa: CASSSTGSKNIQYF
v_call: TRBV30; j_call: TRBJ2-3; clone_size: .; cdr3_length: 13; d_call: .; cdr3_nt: TGTGCCTCGGACAGTTCTAGCACAGATACGCAGTATTTT; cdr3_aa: CASDSSSTDTQYF
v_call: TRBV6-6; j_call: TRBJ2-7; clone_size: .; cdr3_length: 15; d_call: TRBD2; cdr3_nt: TGTGCCAGCAGTCAACTAGCGGGAGGGGCCTACGAGCAGTACTTC; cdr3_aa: CASSQLAGGAYEQYF
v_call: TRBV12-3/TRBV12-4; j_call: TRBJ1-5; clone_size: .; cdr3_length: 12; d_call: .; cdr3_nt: TGTGCCAGCAGTTTATCTGGCCAGCCCCAGCATTTT; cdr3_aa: CASSLSGQPQHF
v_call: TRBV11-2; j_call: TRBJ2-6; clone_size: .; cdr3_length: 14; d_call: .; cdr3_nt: TGTGCCAGCAGCCCCCGGGCCGGGGCCAACGTCCTGACTTTC; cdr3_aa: CASSPRAGANVLTF
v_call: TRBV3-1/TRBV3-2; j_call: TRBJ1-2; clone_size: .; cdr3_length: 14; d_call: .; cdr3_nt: TGTGCCAGCACGGCCGCTGGCACTCCTCTTGGCTACACCTTC; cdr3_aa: CASTAAGTPLGYTF
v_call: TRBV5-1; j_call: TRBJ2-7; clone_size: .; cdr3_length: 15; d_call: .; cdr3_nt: TGCGCCAGCAGTCTGGGGTGGGCTAGCGCGAACGAGCAGTACTTC; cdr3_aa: CASSLGWASANEQYF
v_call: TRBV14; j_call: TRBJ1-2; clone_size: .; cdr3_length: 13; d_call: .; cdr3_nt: TGTGCCAGCAGCCAAAGACTAAACTATGGCTACACCTTC; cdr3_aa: CASSQRLNYGYTF
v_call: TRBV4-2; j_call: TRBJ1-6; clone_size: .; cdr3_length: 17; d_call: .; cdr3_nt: TGTGCCAGCAGCCCGAAACCGGGACCTTACCCGGAGTCACCCCTCCACTTT; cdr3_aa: CASSPKPGPYPESPLHF
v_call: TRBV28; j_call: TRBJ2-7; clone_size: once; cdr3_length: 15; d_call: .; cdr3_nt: TGTGCCAGCAGTTTTGCAGGGCTAGGGGCTTACGGGCAGTACTTC; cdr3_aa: CASSFAGLGAYGQYF
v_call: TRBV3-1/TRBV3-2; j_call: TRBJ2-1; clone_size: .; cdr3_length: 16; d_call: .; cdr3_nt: TGTGCCAGCAGCCTCAGCGGAACCAAATACTACAATGAGCAGTTCTTC; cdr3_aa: CASSLSGTKYYNEQFF
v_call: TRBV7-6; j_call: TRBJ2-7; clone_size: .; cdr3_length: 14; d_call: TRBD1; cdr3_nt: TGTGCCAGCAGCTCGGGGACAGAGTCCTACGAGCAGTACTTC; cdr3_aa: CASSSGTESYEQYF
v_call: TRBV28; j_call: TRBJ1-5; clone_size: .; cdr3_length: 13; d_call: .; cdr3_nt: TGTGCCAGCAGACAAGGGGTGGGACAGCCCCAGCATTTT; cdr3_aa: CASRQGVGQPQHF
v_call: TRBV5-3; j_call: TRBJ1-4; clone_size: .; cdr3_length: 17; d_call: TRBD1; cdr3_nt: TGTGCCAGAAGCTTGGGACAGGGGAAGGCAACTAATGAAAAACTGTTTTTT; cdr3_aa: CARSLGQGKATNEKLFF
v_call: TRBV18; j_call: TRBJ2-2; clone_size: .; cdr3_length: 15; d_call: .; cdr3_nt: TGTGCCAGCTCACCTGTTTGGCAGAACACCGGGGAGCTGTTTTTT; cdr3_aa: CASSPVWQNTGELFF
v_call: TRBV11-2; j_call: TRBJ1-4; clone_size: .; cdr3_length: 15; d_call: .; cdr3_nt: TGTGCCAGCAGCTTTGCAGGGAGGGGGACTGAAAAACTGTTTTTT; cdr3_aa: CASSFAGRGTEKLFF
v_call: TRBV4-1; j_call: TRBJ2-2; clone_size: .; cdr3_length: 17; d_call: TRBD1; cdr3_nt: TGCGCCAGCAGCCAAGCACTGGGACAGGGGGCGACCGGGGAGCTGTTTTTT; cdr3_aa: CASSQALGQGATGELFF
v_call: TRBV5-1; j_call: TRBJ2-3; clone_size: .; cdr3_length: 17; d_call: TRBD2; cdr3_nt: TGCGCCAGCAGCTTGACTAGCGGGAGACAGGGCACAGATACGCAGTATTTT; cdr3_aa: CASSLTSGRQGTDTQYF
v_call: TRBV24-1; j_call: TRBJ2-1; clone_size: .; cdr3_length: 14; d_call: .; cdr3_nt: TGTGCCACCAGTGATTTGCCGTGGTCGGATGAGCAGTTCTTC; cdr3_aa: CATSDLPWSDEQFF
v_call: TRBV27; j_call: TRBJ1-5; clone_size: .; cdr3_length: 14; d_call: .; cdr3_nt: TGTGCCAGCGGCTCGGGGGGCTCGGCTCAGCCCCAGCATTTT; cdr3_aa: CASGSGGSAQPQHF
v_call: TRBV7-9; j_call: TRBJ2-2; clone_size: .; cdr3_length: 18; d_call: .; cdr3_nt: TGTGCCAGCAGCTGGAGGCCCCGGGGGCTAGGGGATCCCGGGGAGCTGTTTTTT; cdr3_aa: CASSWRPRGLGDPGELFF
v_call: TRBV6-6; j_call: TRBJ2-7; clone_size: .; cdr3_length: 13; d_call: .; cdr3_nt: TGTGCCACCCTCCTGTCGGGTTCCTACGAGCAGTACTTC; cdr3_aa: CATLLSGSYEQYF
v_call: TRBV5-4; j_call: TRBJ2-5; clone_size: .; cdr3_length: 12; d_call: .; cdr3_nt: TGTGCCAGCAGCTTGTTACGAGAGACCCAGTACTTC; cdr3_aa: CASSLLRETQYF
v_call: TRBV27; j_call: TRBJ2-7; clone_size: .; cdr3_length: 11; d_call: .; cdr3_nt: TGTGCCTCCTCGGCCGGACACGAGCAGTACTTC; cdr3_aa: CASSAGHEQYF
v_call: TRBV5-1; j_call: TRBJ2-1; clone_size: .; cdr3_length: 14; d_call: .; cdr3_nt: TGCGCCAGCAGCTTGGAGCCCACCGCGGATGAGCAGTTCTTC; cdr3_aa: CASSLEPTADEQFF
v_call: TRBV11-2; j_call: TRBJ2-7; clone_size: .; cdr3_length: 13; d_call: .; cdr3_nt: TGTGCCAGCAGCTTAGGGGCCCTAAACGAGCAGTACTTC; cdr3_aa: CASSLGALNEQYF
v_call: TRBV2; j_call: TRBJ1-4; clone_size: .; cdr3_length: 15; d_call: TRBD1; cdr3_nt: TGTGCCAGCAGTGGACAGGGGGCGGTTGGCGAAAAACTGTTTTTT; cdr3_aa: CASSGQGAVGEKLFF
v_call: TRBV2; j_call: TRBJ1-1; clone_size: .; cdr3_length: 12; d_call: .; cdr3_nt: TGTGCCAGCAGTTTGGGGTACACTGAAGCTTTCTTT; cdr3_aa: CASSLGYTEAFF
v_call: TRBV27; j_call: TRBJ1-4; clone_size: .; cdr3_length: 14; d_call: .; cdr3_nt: TGTGCCAGCAGTCCCAGACAGGCCCGTGAAAAACTGTTTTTT; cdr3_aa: CASSPRQAREKLFF
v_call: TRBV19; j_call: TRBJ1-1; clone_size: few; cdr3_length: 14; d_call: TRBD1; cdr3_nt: TGTGCCAGTAGGACCGACAGGGTGGGGACTGAAGCTTTCTTT; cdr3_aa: CASRTDRVGTEAFF
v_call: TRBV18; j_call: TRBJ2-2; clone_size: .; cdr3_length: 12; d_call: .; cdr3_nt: TGTGCCAGCTCAGATTACACCGGGGAGCTGTTTTTT; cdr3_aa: CASSDYTGELFF
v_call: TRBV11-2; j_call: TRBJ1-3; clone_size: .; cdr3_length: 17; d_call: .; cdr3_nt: TGTGCCAGCAGCCCGGGGTACACCCTCGGCTCTGGAAACACCATATATTTT; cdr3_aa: CASSPGYTLGSGNTIYF
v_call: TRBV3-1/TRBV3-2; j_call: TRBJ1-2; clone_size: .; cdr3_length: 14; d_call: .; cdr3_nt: TGTGCCAGCAGCCAAGTCGGGGGAGTCTTTGGCTACACCTTC; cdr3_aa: CASSQVGGVFGYTF
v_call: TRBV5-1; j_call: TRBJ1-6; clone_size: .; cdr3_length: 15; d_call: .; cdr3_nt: TGCGCCAGCAGCTTGGTATCAGGGGATAATTCACCCCTCCACTTT; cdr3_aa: CASSLVSGDNSPLHF
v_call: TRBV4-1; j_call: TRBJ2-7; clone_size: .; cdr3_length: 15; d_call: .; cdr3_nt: TGCGCCAGCAGCCCGAAGACCGGTAATCTAAACGAGCAGTACTTC; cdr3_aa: CASSPKTGNLNEQYF
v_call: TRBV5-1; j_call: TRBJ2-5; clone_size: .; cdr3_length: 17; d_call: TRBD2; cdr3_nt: TGCGCCAGCAGCTTGATCCCCTTAGCGGGAGAGGGGGAGACCCAGTACTTC; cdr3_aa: CASSLIPLAGEGETQYF
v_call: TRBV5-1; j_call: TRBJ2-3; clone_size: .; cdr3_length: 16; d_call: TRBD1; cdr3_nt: TGCGCCAGCAGCTTTACGGGGCAGGGGGACACAGATACGCAGTATTTT; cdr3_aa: CASSFTGQGDTDTQYF
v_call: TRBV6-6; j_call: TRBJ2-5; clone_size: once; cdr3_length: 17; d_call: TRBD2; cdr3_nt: TGTGCCAGCAGCCGAAGCGGGGGAGAATGGATCCAAGAGACCCAGTACTTC; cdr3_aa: CASSRSGGEWIQETQYF
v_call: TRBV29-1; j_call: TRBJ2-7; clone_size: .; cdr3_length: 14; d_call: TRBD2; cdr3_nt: TGCAGCGCGTCTGGGGATAGCGGGACCTACGAGCAGTACTTC; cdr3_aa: CSASGDSGTYEQYF
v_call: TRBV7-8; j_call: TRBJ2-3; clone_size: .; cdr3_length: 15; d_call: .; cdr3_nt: TGTGCCAGCTCACTAGGACCGGACAGCACAGATACGCAGTATTTT; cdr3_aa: CASSLGPDSTDTQYF
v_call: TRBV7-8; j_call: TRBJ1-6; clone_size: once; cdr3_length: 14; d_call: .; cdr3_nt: TGTGCCAGCAGCTCGGACAGCTATAATTCACCCCTCCACTTT; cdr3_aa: CASSSDSYNSPLHF
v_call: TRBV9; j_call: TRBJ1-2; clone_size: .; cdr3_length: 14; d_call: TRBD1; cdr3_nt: TGTGCCAGCAGCGTAGCAGGGGGCGGCTATGGCTACACCTTC; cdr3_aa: CASSVAGGGYGYTF
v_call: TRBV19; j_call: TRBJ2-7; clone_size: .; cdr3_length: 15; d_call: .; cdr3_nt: TGTGCCAGTAGTATTCCGGGGGTGGTGATGTACGAGCAGTACTTC; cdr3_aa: CASSIPGVVMYEQYF
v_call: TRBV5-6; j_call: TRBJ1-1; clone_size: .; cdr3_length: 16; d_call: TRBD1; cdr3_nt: TGTGCCAGCAGCTTGGGTCTCCGCAGGGGGGGCACTGAAGCTTTCTTT; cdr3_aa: CASSLGLRRGGTEAFF
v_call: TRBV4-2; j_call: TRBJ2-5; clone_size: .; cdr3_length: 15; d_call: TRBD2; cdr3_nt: TGTGCCAGCAGCCATATATCTAGCGGGGAAGAGACCCAGTACTTC; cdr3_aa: CASSHISSGEETQYF
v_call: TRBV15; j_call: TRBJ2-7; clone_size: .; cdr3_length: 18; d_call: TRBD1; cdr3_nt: TGTGCCACCAGGGAGGACAGGGGGCAAAAGCGGGGGACCTACGAGCAGTACTTC; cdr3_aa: CATREDRGQKRGTYEQYF
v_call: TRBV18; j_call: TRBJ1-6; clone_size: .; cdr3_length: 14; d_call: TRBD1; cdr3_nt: TGTGCCAGCTCACGACAGGGGTATGGTTCACCCCTCCACTTT; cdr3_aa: CASSRQGYGSPLHF
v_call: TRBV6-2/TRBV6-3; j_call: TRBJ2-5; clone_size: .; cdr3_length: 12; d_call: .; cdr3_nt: TGTGCCAGCAGCCCCGCACGCGGGACCCAGTACTTC; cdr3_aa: CASSPARGTQYF
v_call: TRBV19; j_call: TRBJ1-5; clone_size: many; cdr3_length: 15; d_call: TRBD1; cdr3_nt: TGTGCCAGTAGTATTTGGGGGACAGCGTCCCAGCCCCAGCATTTT; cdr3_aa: CASSIWGTASQPQHF
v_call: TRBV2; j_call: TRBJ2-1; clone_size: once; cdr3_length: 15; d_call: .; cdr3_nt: TGTGCCAGCAGGGACCCCACAGTAGGGGACAATGAGCAGTTCTTC; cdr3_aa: CASRDPTVGDNEQFF
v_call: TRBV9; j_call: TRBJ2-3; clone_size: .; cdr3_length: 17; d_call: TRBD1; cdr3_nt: TGTGCCAGCAGCGCGAGGACAGGCCTCAGCGGCACAGATACGCAGTATTTT; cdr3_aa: CASSARTGLSGTDTQYF
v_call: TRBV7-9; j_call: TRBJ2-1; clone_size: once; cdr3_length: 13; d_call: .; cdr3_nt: TGTGCCAGCAGCCCCGGGGGGCACGGTGAGCAGTTCTTC; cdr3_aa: CASSPGGHGEQFF
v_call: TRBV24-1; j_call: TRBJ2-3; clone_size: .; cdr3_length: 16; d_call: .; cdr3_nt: TGTGCCACCAGTGATTCTTCCCGGGACAGCACAGATACGCAGTATTTT; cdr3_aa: CATSDSSRDSTDTQYF
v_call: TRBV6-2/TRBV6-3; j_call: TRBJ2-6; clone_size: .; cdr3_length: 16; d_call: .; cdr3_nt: TGTGCCAGCAGCCGGGACGGGAGCTCTGGGGCCAACGTCCTGACTTTC; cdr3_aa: CASSRDGSSGANVLTF
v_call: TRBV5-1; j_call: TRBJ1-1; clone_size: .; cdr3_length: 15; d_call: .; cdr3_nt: TGCGCCACCAAACCGGGAACGAACTTGAGAACTGAAGCTTTCTTT; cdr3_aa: CATKPGTNLRTEAFF
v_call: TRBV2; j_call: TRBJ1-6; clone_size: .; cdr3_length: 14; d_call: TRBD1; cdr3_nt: TGTGCCAGCAGTGGCGGACAGGGTAATTCACCCCTCCACTTT; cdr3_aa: CASSGGQGNSPLHF
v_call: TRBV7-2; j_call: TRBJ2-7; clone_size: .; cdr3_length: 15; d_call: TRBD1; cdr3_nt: TGTGCCAGCAGGGGAGCAGGGCAGGGGGTTAACGAGCAGTACTTC; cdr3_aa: CASRGAGQGVNEQYF